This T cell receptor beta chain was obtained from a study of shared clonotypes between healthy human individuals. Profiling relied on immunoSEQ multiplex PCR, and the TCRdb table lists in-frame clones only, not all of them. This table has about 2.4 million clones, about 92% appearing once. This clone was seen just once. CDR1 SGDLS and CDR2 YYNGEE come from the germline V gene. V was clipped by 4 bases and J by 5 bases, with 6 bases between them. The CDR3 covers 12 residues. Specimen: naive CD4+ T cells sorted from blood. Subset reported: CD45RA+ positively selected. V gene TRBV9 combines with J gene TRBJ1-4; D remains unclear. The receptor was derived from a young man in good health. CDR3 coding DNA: TGTGCCAGCAGCCGCCCCAATGAAAAACTGTTTTTT. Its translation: CASSRPNEKLFF.